Below are 10 T cell receptor beta chains sequenced from a single sample in a study of cytotoxic CD8 clonotypes in ibrutinib-treated CLL. The method was immunoSEQ multiplex PCR; TCRdb's version includes in-frame clones alone and lacks a portion of them. The sample consists of about 63,000 clones, about 72% of them appearing once. This specimen consisted of PBMCs, obtained after 12 months of ibrutinib treatment. These receptors were collected from a human donor with chronic lymphocytic leukemia.

J is TRBJ2-2 and V is TRBV19, with D unclear. Trimming pared 7 bases from V and 7 bases from J, leaving 19 bases between. The CDR3 contains 15 residues. Germline V gene lookup returns CDR1 LNHDA and CDR2 SQIVND (reference sequence). CDR3 nucleotide sequence: TGTGCCAGTATTCGATCAATTGGGGATGACGGGGAGCTGTTTTTT. Translation gives CASIRSIGDDGELFF.

This clone was recorded once. This chain links TRBV29-1 with TRBJ2-7, with a tentative D call TRBD1 (6 bases). Germline CDR1 SQVTM, CDR2 ANQGSEA. Trimming removed 5 bases at V and 2 bases at J, with 13 bases between. There are 13 residues in the CDR3. The CDR3 region has the DNA TGCAGCGTTCTCTTGGACAGAACCTACGAGCAGTACTTC. It translates to CSVLLDRTYEQYF.

The chain uses TRBV9 and TRBJ1-3, with no clear D. The germline V and J ends were trimmed by 0 bases and 9 bases, with 7 bases remaining between them. Germline CDR1 SGDLS, CDR2 YYNGEE. This CDR3 is 12 amino acids long. CDR3 sequence (DNA): TGTGCCAGCAGCGTAGTCGACACCACCATATATTTT. It yields the protein CASSVVDTTIYF. The whole variable domain, remainder taken from reference TRBV9 and TRBJ1-3, is DSGVTQTPKHLITATGQRVTLRCSPRSGDLSVYWYQQSLDQGLQFLIQYYNGEERAKGNILERFSAQQFPDLHSELNLSSLELGDSALYFCASSVVDTTIYFGEGSWLTVV.

The chain employs TRBV30 and TRBJ1-5; TRBD1 matches at 7 bases. V shed 0 bases, J shed 2 bases, and the junction held 7 bases outside the gene matches. The CDR3 consists of 16 residues. CDR1 and CDR2 from the germline V gene are GTSNPN and SVGIG (reference sequence). In nucleotides, the CDR3 is TGTGCCTGGAGTGTAATTGGAGGGGGCGGCAATCAGCCCCAGCATTTT. Translated, it gives CAWSVIGGGGNQPQHF.

This clone was seen a single time. The chain has TRBV27 and TRBJ2-1; possibly TRBD1 or TRBD2 for D (5 bases each). Trimming took off 0 bases at V and 0 bases at J, with 24 bases between the two ends. Germline-derived CDR1 and CDR2 are MNHEY and SMNVEV (reference sequence). This CDR3 region has 21 residues. The CDR3 loop is CASSLSISSFSGPSSYNEQFF. CDR3 bases: TGTGCCAGCAGTTTATCGATTTCGTCCTTTTCGGGACCGAGCTCCTACAATGAGCAGTTCTTC.

The CDR3 is CASSERGSKQYF. CDR3 nucleotide sequence: TGTGCCAGCAGTGAAAGGGGGTCTAAGCAGTACTTC. The chain couples TRBV28 to TRBJ2-7, with D maybe TRBD1 (6 bases). V shed 5 bases and J shed 8 bases, with 13 bases lying between them. The CDR3 runs to 12 residues. Per germline, CDR1 MDHEN and CDR2 SYDVKM.

This clone was seen just once. This sequence joins TRBV4-2 and TRBJ2-7; tentative D call: TRBD2 (5 bases). Germline CDR1 is LGHNA and CDR2 is YNFKEQ. Between the trimmed V and J ends, which lost 0 bases and 13 bases, there was a span of 16 bases. The length of the CDR3 is 13 residues. For the CDR3, the DNA is TGTGCCAGCAGCCAAGAAGAGGGCCGCGACGTATACTTC. It specifies CASSQEEGRDVYF.

There are a few counts of this clone. Other DNA sequences in this specimen translate into the identical CDR3. As DNA, the CDR3 is TGTGCCAGCAGCCCGGGGGACACTGAAGCTTTCTTT. Translating gives CASSPGDTEAFF. This chain links TRBV9 with TRBJ1-1; possibly TRBD1 for D (5 bases). Per germline, CDR1 SGDLS and CDR2 YYNGEE. Trimming pared 4 bases from V and 3 bases from J, leaving 7 bases between. The CDR3 consists of 12 residues.

V and J are TRBV14 and TRBJ2-7; TRBD2 might be the D (6 bases). Between the trimmed V and J ends, which lost 3 bases and 6 bases, there was a span of 12 bases. The CDR3 length is 13 residues. CDR1 is SGHDN and CDR2 is FVKESK in the germline V gene. In nucleotides, the CDR3 is TGTGCCAGCAGCCATTCCGGAGGGTTCGAGCAGTACTTC. It yields the protein CASSHSGGFEQYF.

This chain links TRBV9 with TRBJ2-3, with 7 nucleotides matching TRBD2. This CDR3 has 17 amino acids. Germline V gene sequence: CDR1 SGDLS, CDR2 YYNGEE. The V gene end was trimmed by 0 bases and the J gene end by 6 bases; junction bases not matched to a gene: 13. In DNA form, the CDR3 reads TGTGCCAGCAGCGTAGGAAGGTCGGGAGGATATTCCGATACGCAGTATTTT. This sequence encodes CASSVGRSGGYSDTQYF.